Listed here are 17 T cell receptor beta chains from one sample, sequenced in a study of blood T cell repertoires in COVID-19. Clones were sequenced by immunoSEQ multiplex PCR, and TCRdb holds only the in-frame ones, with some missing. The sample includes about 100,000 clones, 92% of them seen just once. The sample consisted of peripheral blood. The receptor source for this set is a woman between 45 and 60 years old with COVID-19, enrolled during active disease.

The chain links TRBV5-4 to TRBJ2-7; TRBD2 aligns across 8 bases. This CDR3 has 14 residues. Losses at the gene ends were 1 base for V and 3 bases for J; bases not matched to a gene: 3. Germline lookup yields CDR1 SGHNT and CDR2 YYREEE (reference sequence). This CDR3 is CASSLRGGYYEQYF. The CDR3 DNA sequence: TGTGCCAGCAGCTTGCGGGGGGGGTACTACGAGCAGTACTTC.

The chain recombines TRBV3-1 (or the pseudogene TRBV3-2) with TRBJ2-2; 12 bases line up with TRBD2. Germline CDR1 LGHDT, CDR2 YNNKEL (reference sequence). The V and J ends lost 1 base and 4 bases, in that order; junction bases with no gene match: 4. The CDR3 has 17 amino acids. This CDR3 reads CASSQGKLAGGTGELFF. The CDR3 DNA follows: TGTGCCAGCAGCCAAGGAAAACTAGCGGGGGGCACCGGGGAGCTGTTTTTT.

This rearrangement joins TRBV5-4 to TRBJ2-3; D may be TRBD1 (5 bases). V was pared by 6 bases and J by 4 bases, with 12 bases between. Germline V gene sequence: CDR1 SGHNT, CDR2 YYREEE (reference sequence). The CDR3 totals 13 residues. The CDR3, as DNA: TGTGCCAGCACCTCAGGGTCCGCAGATACGCAGTATTTT. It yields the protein CASTSGSADTQYF.

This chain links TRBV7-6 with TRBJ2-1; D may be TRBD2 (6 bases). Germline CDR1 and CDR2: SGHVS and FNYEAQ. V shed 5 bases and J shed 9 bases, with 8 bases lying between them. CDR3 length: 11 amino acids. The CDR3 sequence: CASSAGGEQFF. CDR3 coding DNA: TGTGCCAGCAGCGCCGGGGGTGAGCAGTTCTTC. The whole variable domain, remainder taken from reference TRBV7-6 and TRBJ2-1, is GAGVSQSPRYKVTKRGQDVALRCDPISGHVSLYWYRQALGQGPEFLTYFNYEAQQDKSGLPNDRFSAERPEGSISTLTIQRTEQRDSAMYRCASSAGGEQFFGPGTRLTVL.

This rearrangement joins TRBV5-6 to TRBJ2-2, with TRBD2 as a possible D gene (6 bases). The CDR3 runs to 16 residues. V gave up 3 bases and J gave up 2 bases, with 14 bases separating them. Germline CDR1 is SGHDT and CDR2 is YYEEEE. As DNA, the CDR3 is TGTGCCAGCAGCTCTAAGCGGGCAGATAACACCGGGGAGCTGTTTTTT. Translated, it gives CASSSKRADNTGELFF.

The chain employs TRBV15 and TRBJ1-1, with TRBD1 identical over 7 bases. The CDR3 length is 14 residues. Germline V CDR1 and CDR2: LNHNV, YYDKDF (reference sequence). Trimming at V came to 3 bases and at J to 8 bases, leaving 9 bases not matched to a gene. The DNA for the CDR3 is TGTGCCACCAGCAGGGCAGGGGGAAGGGTGGAAGCTTTCTTT. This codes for CATSRAGGRVEAFF.

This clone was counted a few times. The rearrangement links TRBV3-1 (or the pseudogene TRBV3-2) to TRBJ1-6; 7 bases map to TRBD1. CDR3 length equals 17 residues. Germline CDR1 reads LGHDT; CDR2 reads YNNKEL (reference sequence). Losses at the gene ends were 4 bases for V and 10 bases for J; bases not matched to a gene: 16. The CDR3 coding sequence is TGTGCCAGCAGCCTTTTTGGCGGTCGGCAGGGGGGCTCACCCCTCCACTTT. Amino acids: CASSLFGGRQGGSPLHF.

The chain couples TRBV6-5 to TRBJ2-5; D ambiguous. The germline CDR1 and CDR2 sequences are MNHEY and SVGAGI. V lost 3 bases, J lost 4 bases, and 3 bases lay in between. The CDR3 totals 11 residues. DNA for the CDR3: TGTGCCAGCAGTTATCGAGAGACCCAGTACTTC. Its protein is CASSYRETQYF.

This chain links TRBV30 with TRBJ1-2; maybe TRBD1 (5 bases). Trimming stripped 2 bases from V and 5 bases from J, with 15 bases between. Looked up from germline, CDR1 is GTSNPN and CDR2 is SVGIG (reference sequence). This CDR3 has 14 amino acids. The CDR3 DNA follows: TGTGCCTGGAGTTCTCAAGACAGCAATTATGGCTACACCTTC. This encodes CAWSSQDSNYGYTF.

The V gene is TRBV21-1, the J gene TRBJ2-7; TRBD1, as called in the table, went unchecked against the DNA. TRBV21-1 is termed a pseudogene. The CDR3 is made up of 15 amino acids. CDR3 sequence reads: CASRPGQALPDEQYV. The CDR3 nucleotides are TGTGCCAGCAGACCGGGACAGGCGCTGCCGGACGAGCAGTACGTC.

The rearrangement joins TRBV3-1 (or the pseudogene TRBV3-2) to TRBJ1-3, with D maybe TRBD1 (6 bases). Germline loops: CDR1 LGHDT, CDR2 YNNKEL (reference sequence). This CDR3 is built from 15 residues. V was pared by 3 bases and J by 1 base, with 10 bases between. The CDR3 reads CASSQGGLSGNTIYF. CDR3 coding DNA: TGTGCCAGCAGCCAGGGGGGGCTATCTGGAAACACCATATATTTT.

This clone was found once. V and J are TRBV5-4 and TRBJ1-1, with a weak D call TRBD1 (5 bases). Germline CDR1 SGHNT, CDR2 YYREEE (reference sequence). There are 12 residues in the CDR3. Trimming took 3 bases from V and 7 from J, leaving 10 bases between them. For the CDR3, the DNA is TGTGCCAGCAGCTCTCCTCAGGGTGAAGCTTTCTTT. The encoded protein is CASSSPQGEAFF.

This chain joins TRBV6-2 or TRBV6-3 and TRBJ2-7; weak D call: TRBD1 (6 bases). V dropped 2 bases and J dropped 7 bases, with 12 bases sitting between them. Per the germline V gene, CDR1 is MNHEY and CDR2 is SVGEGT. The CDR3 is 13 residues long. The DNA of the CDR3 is TGTGCCAGCAGTTACCGGACCCAGGGGGAGCAGTACGTC. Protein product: CASSYRTQGEQYV.

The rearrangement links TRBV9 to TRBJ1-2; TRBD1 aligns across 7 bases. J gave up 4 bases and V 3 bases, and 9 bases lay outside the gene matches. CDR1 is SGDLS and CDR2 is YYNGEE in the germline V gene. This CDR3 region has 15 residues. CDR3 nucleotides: TGTGCCAGCAGCGCTTCAGGGGGTAGCGGCTATGGCTACACCTTC. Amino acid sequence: CASSASGGSGYGYTF.

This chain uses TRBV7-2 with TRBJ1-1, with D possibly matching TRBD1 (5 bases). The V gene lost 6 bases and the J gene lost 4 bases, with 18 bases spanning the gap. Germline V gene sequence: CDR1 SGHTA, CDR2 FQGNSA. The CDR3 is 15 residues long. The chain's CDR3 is CASRLQDSYRTEAFF. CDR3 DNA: TGTGCCAGCAGGTTACAAGACAGTTACCGCACTGAAGCTTTCTTT.

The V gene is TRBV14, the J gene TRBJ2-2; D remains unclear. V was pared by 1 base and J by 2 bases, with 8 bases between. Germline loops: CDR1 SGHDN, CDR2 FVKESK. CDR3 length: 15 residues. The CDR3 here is CASSQVRLNTGELFF. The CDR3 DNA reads TGTGCCAGCAGCCAAGTACGGTTAAACACCGGGGAGCTGTTTTTT.

CDR3 in DNA: TGTGCCAGCCGTAGGGTCGGAGGATCCAATCAGCCCCAGCATTTT. It codes for CASRRVGGSNQPQHF. The chain joins TRBV6-5 to TRBJ1-5, with no clear D. The V gene's germline CDR1 is MNHEY and CDR2 SVGAGI. The CDR3 contains 15 residues. Trimming shortened V by 8 bases and J by 3 bases, and 17 bases separated the two germline ends.